The rows below give T cell receptor beta chains drawn from one sample of a study of blood T cell repertoires in COVID-19. The protocol was immunoSEQ multiplex PCR, while the TCRdb copy is restricted to in-frame clones and leaves out a portion. Of hundreds of thousands of clones listed, 75% to 90% were seen once; the top ten hold just over 0.85%. Sequencing was carried out using PBMCs or T cells enriched from blood (not recorded which). The receptors were sampled from a middle-aged man who had been exposed to COVID-19. Each CDR3 is given with its conserved first and last residue. Fields, in order: CDR3 protein, CDR3 DNA, J gene, V gene, D gene. A D gene is named only where the DNA matches it firmly.

CDR3 protein: CASSFNRADVGDGYTF
CDR3 DNA: TGTGCCAGCAGCTTCAACAGGGCTGATGTGGGGGATGGCTACACCTTC
J gene: TRBJ1-2
V gene: TRBV7-6
D gene: .

CDR3 protein: CASSAPLGRGAFSPLHF
CDR3 DNA: TGTGCCAGCAGCGCCCCCCTGGGGAGGGGGGCGTTTTCACCCCTCCACTTT
J gene: TRBJ1-6
V gene: TRBV9
D gene: .

CDR3 protein: CAWGQVFSGANVLTF
CDR3 DNA: TGTGCCTGGGGACAGGTGTTCTCTGGGGCCAACGTCCTGACTTTC
J gene: TRBJ2-6
V gene: TRBV30
D gene: TRBD1

CDR3 protein: CASSGTSGSRGELFF
CDR3 DNA: TGTGCCAGCAGCGGGACTAGCGGGAGTCGGGGGGAGCTGTTTTTT
J gene: TRBJ2-2
V gene: TRBV11-2
D gene: TRBD2

CDR3 protein: CASSLKGVKNIQYF
CDR3 DNA: TGTGCCAGCAGCTTAAAAGGGGTCAAAAACATTCAGTACTTC
J gene: TRBJ2-4
V gene: TRBV11-3
D gene: .

CDR3 protein: CSASQANTGELFF
CDR3 DNA: TGCAGTGCTAGTCAGGCGAACACCGGGGAGCTGTTTTTT
J gene: TRBJ2-2
V gene: TRBV20-1
D gene: .

CDR3 protein: CAIRSYGAGESNTGELFF
CDR3 DNA: TGTGCCATCAGGAGTTATGGGGCGGGAGAATCGAACACCGGGGAGCTGTTTTTT
J gene: TRBJ2-2
V gene: TRBV10-3
D gene: TRBD2

CDR3 protein: CASSPIHDLILNSGNTIYF
CDR3 DNA: TGTGCCAGCAGCCCAATCCACGACTTAATCTTGAACTCTGGAAACACCATATATTTT
J gene: TRBJ1-3
V gene: TRBV3-1/TRBV3-2
D gene: .

CDR3 protein: CASSPGTGGALRTEAFF
CDR3 DNA: TGCGCCAGCAGCCCGGGGACGGGGGGGGCGCTACGGACTGAAGCTTTCTTT
J gene: TRBJ1-1
V gene: TRBV5-1
D gene: .

CDR3 protein: CATSRDRGYEQYF
CDR3 DNA: TGTGCCACCAGCAGAGATCGGGGGTACGAGCAGTACTTC
J gene: TRBJ2-7
V gene: TRBV15
D gene: .

CDR3 protein: CASSRGPTGSGTDTQYF
CDR3 DNA: TGCGCCAGCAGCCGGGGGCCGACAGGGAGTGGAACAGATACGCAGTATTTT
J gene: TRBJ2-3
V gene: TRBV5-1
D gene: .

CDR3 protein: CASSKDRANTIYF
CDR3 DNA: TGTGCCAGCAGCAAGGACAGGGCCAACACCATATATTTT
J gene: TRBJ1-3
V gene: TRBV7-2
D gene: TRBD1

CDR3 protein: CASTTPDRNQPQHF
CDR3 DNA: TGTGCCAGCACCACCCCCGACAGAAATCAGCCCCAGCATTTT
J gene: TRBJ1-5
V gene: TRBV28
D gene: .

CDR3 protein: CASSTGDSLNEQFF
CDR3 DNA: TGTGCCAGCAGCACTGGAGACAGCCTCAATGAGCAGTTCTTC
J gene: TRBJ2-1
V gene: TRBV9
D gene: .

CDR3 protein: CASSREQGAYNEQFF
CDR3 DNA: TGTGCCAGCAGTCGGGAACAGGGGGCCTACAATGAGCAGTTCTTC
J gene: TRBJ2-1
V gene: TRBV6-4
D gene: TRBD1

CDR3 protein: CASSPSHGGAGYTF
CDR3 DNA: TGTGCCAGCAGCCCCTCGCATGGGGGCGCTGGCTACACCTTC
J gene: TRBJ1-2
V gene: TRBV16
D gene: .